The 20 T cell receptor beta chains below all came from one sample that was sequenced in a study of control samples from healthy donors and cancer patients. Sequencing used immunoSEQ multiplex PCR; TCRdb keeps in-frame clones, though not all of them. The data contain around 95,000 clones, 70% to 90% of them singletons. The specimen was blood. These receptors were taken from a man in his thirties or forties in good health.

V gene TRBV7-9 combines with J gene TRBJ1-1, with TRBD1 matching over 7 bases. Losses at the gene ends were 4 bases for V and 7 bases for J; bases not matched to a gene: 3. The germline V gene has CDR1 SEHNR and CDR2 FQNEAQ (reference sequence). The CDR3 runs to 12 residues. As DNA, the CDR3 is TGTGCCAGCAGCTCCCGGGACAGTGAAGCTTTCTTT. Translating it yields CASSSRDSEAFF. The variable domain in full, completed from reference TRBV7-9 and TRBJ1-1, reads DTGVSQNPRHKITKRGQNVTFRCDPISEHNRLYWYRQTLGQGPEFLTYFQNEAQLEKSRLLSDRFSAERPKGSFSTLEIQRTEQGDSAMYLCASSSRDSEAFFGQGTRLTVV.

The rearrangement joins TRBV6-6 to TRBJ2-1; no firm D call. This CDR3 spans 13 amino acids. V lost 6 bases, J lost 0 bases, and 6 bases lay in between. The germline V gene encodes CDR1 MNHNY and CDR2 SVGAGI (reference sequence). The CDR3 region has the DNA TGTGCCAGCAGGGGTAGCTCCTACAATGAGCAGTTCTTC. It yields the protein CASRGSSYNEQFF.

The chain recombines TRBV27 with TRBJ1-2, with 9 bases identical to TRBD1. Germline CDR1 is MNHEY and CDR2 is SMNVEV (reference sequence). The V segment lost 0 bases and the J segment 10 bases; nucleotides outside the gene matches: 9. The CDR3 covers 15 residues. The CDR3 protein is CASSLSRGQGITYTF. The CDR3 DNA reads as TGTGCCAGCAGTTTATCGAGGGGACAGGGCATCACCTACACCTTC.

The chain carries TRBV28 and TRBJ2-4, with D possibly matching TRBD1 (7 bases). The CDR3 is 14 amino acids. Germline V CDR1 and CDR2: MDHEN, SYDVKM. Trimming shortened V by 5 bases and J by 9 bases, and 17 bases separated the two germline ends. The CDR3 DNA sequence: TGTGCCAGCAGTCGGAACAGGGGAGCGGGCATTCAGTACTTC. Encoded protein: CASSRNRGAGIQYF.

The CDR3: CASSLSEGATYTIYF. The CDR3, as DNA: TGCGCCAGCAGCTTGTCGGAGGGGGCTACCTACACCATATATTTT. This chain connects TRBV5-1 to TRBJ1-3; 7 bases are a match to TRBD1. This CDR3 contains 15 residues. The germline CDR1 and CDR2 sequences are SGHRS and YFSETQ. V dropped 1 base and J dropped 8; count of bases not matched to a gene: 9.

The chain uses TRBV7-3 and TRBJ2-3; D ambiguous. Trimming left V 4 bases short and J 0 bases short, with 2 bases between. Germline V lookup: CDR1 SGHTA, CDR2 FQGTGA. The CDR3 runs 12 residues. CDR3 residues: CASSSSTDTQYF. In DNA, the CDR3 is TGTGCCAGCAGCTCTAGCACAGATACGCAGTATTTT. Filled out from reference TRBV7-3 and TRBJ2-3, the complete variable domain reads GAGVSQTPSNKVTEKGKYVELRCDPISGHTALYWYRQSLGQGPEFLIYFQGTGAADDSGLPNDRFFAVRPEGSVSTLKIQRTERGDSAVYLCASSSSTDTQYFGPGTRLTVL.

The rearrangement links TRBV5-4 to TRBJ2-5; the D gene is possibly TRBD1 (6 bases). Germline V gene data show CDR1 as SGHNT and CDR2 as YYREEE (reference sequence). The ends were cut back, 4 bases at V and 7 bases at J, with 20 bases in the middle. CDR3 length equals 15 residues. CDR3 protein: CASSLGAFPGGTQYF. CDR3 sequence (DNA): TGTGCCAGCAGCCTGGGGGCGTTCCCAGGAGGGACCCAGTACTTC.

The chain carries TRBV6-5 and TRBJ1-1; weak D call: TRBD1 (5 bases). CDR3 length: 13 amino acids. CDR1 MNHEY and CDR2 SVGAGI come from the germline V gene. Trimming removed 2 bases from V and 6 bases from J, with 10 bases in between. The CDR3 DNA sequence: TGTGCCAGCAGTTACGTAAGGGGACCTGAAGCTTTCTTT. This gives the protein CASSYVRGPEAFF.

The chain joins TRBV5-1 to TRBJ2-6; D unresolved. From germline, CDR1 is SGHRS and CDR2 YFSETQ. The germline V and J ends were trimmed by 0 bases and 0 bases, with 10 bases remaining between them. CDR3 length: 17 residues. The CDR3 nucleotides are TGCGCCAGCAGCTTGGGCCTCCAGAGCTCTGGGGCCAACGTCCTGACTTTC. Translation: CASSLGLQSSGANVLTF. Full variable domain (rest looked up from reference TRBV5-1 and TRBJ2-6): KAGVTQTPRYLIKTRGQQVTLSCSPISGHRSVSWYQQTPGQGLQFLFEYFSETQRNKGNFPGRFSGRQFSNSRSEMNVSTLELGDSALYLCASSLGLQSSGANVLTFGAGSRLTVL.

The chain's CDR3 is CASRPLHLEAFF. CDR3 coding DNA: TGTGCCAGCCGACCCCTACACTTAGAAGCTTTCTTT. The genes are TRBV2 and TRBJ1-1; unclear D gene. The CDR3 has 12 amino acids. The germline V gene encodes CDR1 SNHLY and CDR2 FYNNEI. V shed 8 bases and J shed 8 bases, with 15 bases lying between them.

The chain uses TRBV7-2 and TRBJ2-3; 9 bases match TRBD2. This CDR3 comprises 19 residues. Trimming cost V 2 bases and J 2 bases; bases outside gene matches: 14. Germline V gene data show CDR1 as SGHTA and CDR2 as FQGNSA. CDR3 amino acids: CASSLIPSGVPALTDTQYF. For the CDR3, the DNA is TGTGCCAGCAGCTTAATCCCTAGCGGGGTCCCAGCCCTCACAGATACGCAGTATTTT.

The chain has TRBV18 and TRBJ2-4; the match to TRBD1 covers 11 bases. Per germline, CDR1 KGHSH and CDR2 LQKENI. J was trimmed by 5 bases and V by 4 bases; bases with no gene match: 1. CDR3 length: 14 amino acids. CDR3 coding DNA: TGTGCCAGCTCACTGGGACAGGGGGAAAACATTCAGTACTTC. It codes for CASSLGQGENIQYF.

This sequence joins TRBV28 and TRBJ2-7; 8 positions agree with TRBD1. Trimming removed 5 bases from V and 4 bases from J; junction bases left unmatched: 7. The CDR3 is 14 amino acids. Germline CDR1 and CDR2: MDHEN and SYDVKM. The CDR3 here is CASSPSGGKYEQYF. DNA of the CDR3: TGTGCCAGCAGTCCTTCAGGGGGCAAGTACGAGCAGTACTTC.

This clone has just one count. This chain connects TRBV30 to TRBJ2-7, with D maybe TRBD1 (5 bases). Germline loops: CDR1 GTSNPN, CDR2 SVGIG (reference sequence). Trimming shortened V by 3 bases and J by 0 bases, and 15 bases separated the two germline ends. This CDR3 is 15 amino acids long. The CDR3: CAWRGNRRPSYEQYF. The CDR3 DNA sequence: TGTGCCTGGAGAGGTAACAGGCGCCCCTCCTACGAGCAGTACTTC.

The V gene is TRBV18, the J gene TRBJ1-1, with no clear D. In germline, CDR1 is KGHSH, CDR2 LQKENI. Deletions cut 2 bases from V and 7 bases from J, with 5 bases between. This CDR3 region has 11 residues. CDR3 sequence (DNA): TGTGCCAGCTCACCATCAATTGAAGCTTTCTTT. It translates to CASSPSIEAFF.

This clone was seen a few times. The chain has TRBV7-9 and TRBJ1-4; unclear D gene. The ends were cut back, 5 bases at V and 2 bases at J, with 12 bases in the middle. Germline-derived CDR1 and CDR2 are SEHNR and FQNEAQ (reference sequence). The CDR3 contains 15 residues. CDR3 residues: CASSPREATNEKLFF. CDR3 coding DNA: TGTGCCAGCAGCCCCCGTGAGGCGACTAATGAAAAACTGTTTTTT.

The chain couples TRBV10-3 to TRBJ2-3, with 7 nucleotides matching TRBD2. The CDR3 is made up of 15 amino acids. The germline V gene has CDR1 ENHRY and CDR2 SYGVKD. Trimming removed 10 bases from V and 0 bases from J; junction bases left unmatched: 10. CDR3 DNA: TGTGCCAGCAGAGCCCTAGCGGCTAGCACAGATACGCAGTATTTT. It translates to CASRALAASTDTQYF.

The V and J genes are TRBV28 and TRBJ1-2; D might be TRBD1 (5 bases). The CDR3 contains 16 residues. Germline CDR1 reads MDHEN; CDR2 reads SYDVKM. The ends were cut back, 3 bases at V and 7 bases at J, with 21 bases in the middle. CDR3 in DNA: TGTGCCAGCAGTTTTGTTGGGACCGGGAGCGGGTTTGGCTACACCTTC. It yields the protein CASSFVGTGSGFGYTF.

The V and J genes are TRBV5-1 and TRBJ2-7; 12 nucleotides agree with TRBD2. There are 14 residues in the CDR3. Germline CDR1 reads SGHRS; CDR2 reads YFSETQ. J gave up 4 bases and V 4 bases, and 3 bases lay outside the gene matches. The CDR3 DNA follows: TGCGCCAGCAGCCGACTAGCGGGGGAGTACGAGCAGTACTTC. Translated: CASSRLAGEYEQYF.

The V and J genes are TRBV28 and TRBJ2-7; tentative D call: TRBD1 (7 bases). Germline assignment: CDR1 MDHEN and CDR2 SYDVKM. This CDR3 is 15 amino acids long. V was cut by 6 bases and J by 3 bases, with 18 bases left in between. As DNA, the CDR3 is TGTGCCAGCAGCCCCATCGACAGGGAGGACTACGAGCAGTACTTC. Translating gives CASSPIDREDYEQYF.